The 22 T cell receptor beta chains given below trace back to one sample, sequenced in a study of cytomegalovirus exposure and HLA in healthy donors. Amplification used 60 Vbeta primers and 13 Jbeta primers. Sequencing used immunoSEQ multiplex PCR; TCRdb keeps in-frame clones, though not all of them. The sample contains approximately 130,000 clones, 60% to 80% of which appear only once. The sequenced sample was PBMCs. All receptors come from a male donor in good health and CMV-seronegative.

The chain is built from TRBV18 and TRBJ1-6; 8 bases line up with TRBD1. The V gene end was trimmed by 3 bases and the J gene end by 9 bases; junction bases not matched to a gene: 7. Germline V CDR1 and CDR2: KGHSH, LQKENI. CDR3 size: 15 residues. Here the CDR3 DNA reads TGTGCCAGCTCACCCCCGGGACAGGAGGGTTCACCCCTCCACTTT. As protein: CASSPPGQEGSPLHF.

The J gene is TRBJ2-7, the V gene TRBV27, with TRBD1 matching over 9 bases. CDR3 length: 16 residues. The germline V gene has CDR1 MNHEY and CDR2 SMNVEV (reference sequence). V was pared by 1 base and J by 3 bases, with 7 bases of the junction left unmatched. CDR3 in amino acids: CASSLYIGQGNYEQYF. In DNA, the CDR3 is TGTGCCAGCAGTTTATATATAGGACAGGGGAACTACGAGCAGTACTTC.

Regarding this clone: The germline gene is not matched at one end of the junction; a read error may be the cause. The same CDR3 also results from other DNA sequences found in this sample. CDR3 residues: CASSYSKRRGRDDYTF. Here the CDR3 DNA reads TGTGCCAGCAGCTACTCGAAACGCAGGGGGCGCGACGACTACACCTTC. V and J are TRBV6-5 and TRBJ1-2; 8 positions agree with TRBD1. CDR3 length: 16 residues. Germline loops: CDR1 MNHEY, CDR2 SVGAGI.

The DNA for the CDR3 is TGTGCCAGCAGCCAGGCCTTAGCGGGGAACACCGGGGAGCTGTTTTTT. Residues: CASSQALAGNTGELFF. This chain uses TRBV4-2 with TRBJ2-2; 7 bases match TRBD2. V shed 3 bases and J 1 base; nucleotides not matched to a gene: 5. The CDR3 covers 16 residues. From germline, CDR1 is LGHNA and CDR2 YNFKEQ.

The chain is built from TRBV9 and TRBJ2-1, with a weak D call TRBD2 (7 bases). V was trimmed by 0 bases and J by 4 bases, leaving 11 bases between them. The CDR3 sequence is 15 residues long. Germline-derived CDR1 and CDR2 are SGDLS and YYNGEE. The CDR3 sequence is CASSVEGGGYNEQFF. DNA of the CDR3: TGTGCCAGCAGCGTAGAAGGGGGAGGGTACAATGAGCAGTTCTTC.

The CDR3 nucleotides are TGCGCCAGCAGGGTAGCGGGCACTACCTACGAGCAGTACTTC. Translation: CASRVAGTTYEQYF. The chain carries TRBV10-2 and TRBJ2-5, with TRBD2 matching over 7 bases. The J call is in doubt because the DNA end fits TRBJ2-7 better. The V gene's germline CDR1 is WSHSY and CDR2 SAAADI. The CDR3 covers 14 residues.

This chain links TRBV5-1 with TRBJ2-5; the match to TRBD1 covers 10 bases. CDR3 length: 15 amino acids. Germline CDR1 and CDR2: SGHRS and YFSETQ. V trimming: 0 bases; J trimming: 4 bases; junction bases outside the gene matches: 3. CDR3 in amino acids: CASSLEGQGLETQYF. CDR3 DNA: TGCGCCAGCAGCTTGGAGGGACAGGGGTTAGAGACCCAGTACTTC.

This sequence joins TRBV18 and TRBJ2-7; D perhaps matches TRBD1 (6 bases). The V gene's germline CDR1 is KGHSH and CDR2 LQKENI. V lost 3 bases and J lost 3, with 9 bases in between. CDR3 length equals 13 residues. The CDR3: CASSPDRRYEQYF. In nucleotides, the CDR3 is TGTGCCAGCTCACCCGACAGGCGCTACGAGCAGTACTTC.

The chain combines TRBV6-5 with TRBJ1-2, with D possibly TRBD1 on 5 matching bases. Trimming removed 6 bases at V and 0 bases at J, with 11 bases between. Germline V gene data show CDR1 as MNHEY and CDR2 as SVGAGI. The CDR3 is 14 amino acids. The CDR3 coding sequence is TGTGCCAGCAGCCGGACACGAGCTAACTATGGCTACACCTTC. Amino acid sequence: CASSRTRANYGYTF.

Worth noting for this clone: This CDR3 is also generated by other DNA sequences in the sample. V usage is TRBV18 and J usage is TRBJ2-5; possibly TRBD1 for D (6 bases). Trimming left V 0 bases short and J 5 bases short, with 7 bases between. In germline, CDR1 is KGHSH, CDR2 LQKENI. CDR3 length: 13 residues. As DNA, the CDR3 is TGTGCCAGCTCACCACCGGGGGCTGAGACCCAGTACTTC. Translation: CASSPPGAETQYF.

The chain uses TRBV15 and TRBJ2-7, with D tentatively TRBD2 (6 bases). The germline V gene encodes CDR1 LNHNV and CDR2 YYDKDF (reference sequence). Trimming took 1 base from V and 6 from J, leaving 16 bases between them. CDR3 length: 15 amino acids. The CDR3 protein is CATSRGGEEAGEQYF. DNA of the CDR3: TGTGCCACCAGCAGAGGCGGGGAAGAGGCTGGCGAGCAGTACTTC.

This clone was found once. The CDR3 region is CASSEAGQGYTIYF. CDR3 nucleotide sequence: TGTGCCAGCAGTGAAGCGGGACAGGGCTACACCATATATTTT. J is TRBJ1-3 and V is TRBV2, with 9 bases identical to TRBD1. The V gene's germline CDR1 is SNHLY and CDR2 FYNNEI. This CDR3 has 14 amino acids. The V and J ends lost 0 bases and 8 bases, in that order; junction bases with no gene match: 2.

This clone occurred a few times. The genes are TRBV7-3 and TRBJ2-3, with D possibly TRBD2 on 7 matching bases. Germline loops: CDR1 SGHTA, CDR2 FQGTGA. The CDR3 has 17 residues. V lost 1 base and J lost 2, with 16 bases in between. The CDR3: CASSLIVGGGPTDTQYF. DNA of the CDR3: TGTGCCAGCAGCTTAATTGTGGGCGGGGGCCCCACAGATACGCAGTATTTT.

The chain has TRBV7-9 and TRBJ2-7; the match to TRBD1 covers 10 bases. The V gene end was trimmed by 1 base and the J gene end by 6 bases; junction bases not matched to a gene: 9. The CDR3 totals 16 residues. Germline values: CDR1 SEHNR, CDR2 FQNEAQ (reference sequence). CDR3 DNA sequence: TGTGCCAGCAGCTTAGTTTTCCGGGACAGGGGTTCCGAGCAGTACTTC. Its protein is CASSLVFRDRGSEQYF.

In this sample, this clone turned up once. This chain links TRBV5-1 with TRBJ1-2; 8 bases map to TRBD1. This CDR3 has 14 residues. V was clipped by 3 bases and J by 7 bases; unmatched bases: 8. Germline loops: CDR1 SGHRS, CDR2 YFSETQ. Written as DNA, the CDR3 is TGCGCCAGCAGCTCGCTCCAGGGGGCGCGTGGCTACACCTTC. It yields the protein CASSSLQGARGYTF.

The genes are TRBV27 and TRBJ2-3; 8 bases agree with TRBD1. Per the germline V gene, CDR1 is MNHEY and CDR2 is SMNVEV (reference sequence). This CDR3 has 16 amino acids. The V gene end was trimmed by 1 base and the J gene end by 1 base; junction bases not matched to a gene: 4. The DNA of the CDR3 is TGTGCCAGCAGTTTATACCAGGGGGCAGGCACAGATACGCAGTATTTT. It codes for CASSLYQGAGTDTQYF.

The chain combines TRBV7-2 with TRBJ1-5; D perhaps matches TRBD1 (5 bases). This CDR3 comprises 12 residues. Germline assignment: CDR1 SGHTA and CDR2 FQGNSA. The V end was cut by 6 bases, the J end by 12 bases, with 15 bases between. The CDR3 sequence is CASSHDSRLQHF. As DNA, the CDR3 is TGTGCCAGCAGTCACGACAGTCGCCTCCAGCATTTT.

This chain joins TRBV7-2 and TRBJ1-1; 8 bases align to TRBD1. Losses at the gene ends were 0 bases for V and 6 bases for J; bases not matched to a gene: 15. There are 18 residues in the CDR3. CDR1 and CDR2 from the germline V gene are SGHTA and FQGNSA. CDR3 sequence: CASSLAWGQAGRSAEAFF. The CDR3 nucleotides read TGTGCCAGCAGCTTAGCGTGGGGACAGGCCGGGCGTAGCGCTGAAGCTTTCTTT.

The chain joins TRBV7-9 to TRBJ2-7, with 7 bases lining up with TRBD1. The germline V gene encodes CDR1 SEHNR and CDR2 FQNEAQ (reference sequence). V trimming: 4 bases; J trimming: 2 bases; junction bases outside the gene matches: 8. This CDR3 contains 15 residues. CDR3 loop: CASSSRGDSAYEQYF. The CDR3 DNA reads TGTGCCAGCAGCTCCCGTGGGGACAGCGCCTACGAGCAGTACTTC.

The CDR3 protein is CASRRPGTGGTEAFF. The CDR3 DNA follows: TGTGCCAGCAGACGACCCGGGACAGGGGGCACTGAAGCTTTCTTT. The chain carries TRBV6-5 and TRBJ1-1, with TRBD1 matching 11 bases. With 6 bases clipped from V and 4 bases from J, the junction kept 7 bases outside the gene matches. Per germline, CDR1 MNHEY and CDR2 SVGAGI. This CDR3 is built from 15 residues.

This clone was observed once. The V and J genes are TRBV25-1 and TRBJ1-1, with D possibly TRBD1 on 6 matching bases. V was shortened by 10 bases and J by 0 bases, with 21 bases between the two germline ends. Germline values: CDR1 MGHDK, CDR2 SYGVNS. This CDR3 comprises 16 residues. CDR3 nucleotide sequence: TGTGCCACCTCTGAAGTTCATGGGGACATGAACACTGAAGCTTTCTTT. Translating gives CATSEVHGDMNTEAFF.

The J gene is TRBJ1-2, the V gene TRBV14, with a possible D match to TRBD1 (5 bases). This CDR3 contains 16 residues. The germline V gene encodes CDR1 SGHDN and CDR2 FVKESK. Trimming removed 0 bases at V and 4 bases at J, with 15 bases between. The CDR3 coding sequence is TGTGCCAGCAGCCAAGAGCCTAAGGGGTCTGGCTATGGCTACACCTTC. It yields the protein CASSQEPKGSGYGYTF.